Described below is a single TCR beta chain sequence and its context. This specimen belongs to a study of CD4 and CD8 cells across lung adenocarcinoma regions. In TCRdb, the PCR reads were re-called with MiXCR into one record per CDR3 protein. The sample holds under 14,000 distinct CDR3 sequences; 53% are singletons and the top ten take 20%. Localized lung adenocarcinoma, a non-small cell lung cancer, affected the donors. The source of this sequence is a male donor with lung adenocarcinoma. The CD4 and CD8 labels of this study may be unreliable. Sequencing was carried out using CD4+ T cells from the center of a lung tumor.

CDR3 sequence reads: CASSYGALETQFF. As DNA, the CDR3 is TGTGCCAGCAGTTACGGGGCGTTAGAGACCCAGTTCTTC. The genes are TRBV6-5 and TRBJ2-1; D possibly corresponds to TRBD1 (5 bases). Trimming removed 2 bases from V and 13 bases from J, with 15 bases in between. Germline V gene sequence: CDR1 MNHEY, CDR2 SVGAGI. The CDR3 runs 13 residues.